The 21 T cell receptor beta chains below come from one sample, sequenced in a study of blood T cell repertoires in COVID-19. Generated by immunoSEQ multiplex PCR, the TCRdb table keeps only in-frame clones and is missing some. The data contain approximately 16,000 clones, approximately 88% of them singletons. The sequencing input was peripheral blood. The receptors originated from a human donor in a cohort sampled during active COVID-19.

The genes are TRBV3-1 (or the pseudogene TRBV3-2) and TRBJ1-4; no definite D call. V gave up 4 bases and J gave up 3 bases, with 12 bases separating them. Germline CDR1 and CDR2: LGHDT and YNNKEL (reference sequence). The CDR3 is 15 residues long. For the CDR3, the DNA is TGTGCCAGCAGCCGTGGGAGGCAGGCTAATGAAAAACTGTTTTTT. Its protein is CASSRGRQANEKLFF.

The chain carries TRBV3-1 (or the pseudogene TRBV3-2) and TRBJ1-2; 12 positions match TRBD1. In germline, CDR1 is LGHDT, CDR2 YNNKEL (reference sequence). This CDR3 spans 14 amino acids. V shed 3 bases, J shed 8 bases, and the junction held 4 bases outside the gene matches. Here the CDR3 reads CASSQPGQGAGYTF. In DNA form, the CDR3 reads TGTGCCAGCAGCCAGCCGGGACAGGGGGCCGGCTACACCTTC.

CDR3 nucleotides: TGTGCCAGCAGCCTAATGACAGCCCCCTACGAGCAGTACTTC. As protein: CASSLMTAPYEQYF. The chain carries TRBV5-5 and TRBJ2-7; weak D call: TRBD1 (5 bases). CDR1 is SGHKS, CDR2 YYEKEE, per germline (reference sequence). V gave up 4 bases and J gave up 2 bases, with 13 bases separating them. The CDR3 runs to 14 residues.

The rearrangement links TRBV3-1 (or the pseudogene TRBV3-2) to TRBJ1-5; weak D call: TRBD1 (5 bases). Trimming left V 0 bases short and J 8 bases short, with 11 bases between. This CDR3 has 14 amino acids. Germline loops: CDR1 LGHDT, CDR2 YNNKEL (reference sequence). This CDR3 reads CASSQDLATEPQHF. The CDR3 bases are TGTGCCAGCAGCCAAGATCTCGCGACAGAGCCCCAGCATTTT.

The rearrangement links TRBV11-2 to TRBJ2-1; 10 nucleotides agree with TRBD2. The CDR3 contains 16 residues. In germline, CDR1 is SGHAT, CDR2 FQNNGV. Trimming took 2 bases from V and 2 from J; bases not matched to a gene: 3. The CDR3 nucleotides are TGTGCCAGCAGCTTAAGAAGCGGGGGGGCCTACAATGAGCAGTTCTTC. Amino acid sequence: CASSLRSGGAYNEQFF.

The chain uses TRBV30 and TRBJ2-7; weak D call: TRBD1 (5 bases). Trimming removed 1 base at V and 3 bases at J, with 19 bases between. CDR1 and CDR2 from the germline V gene are GTSNPN and SVGIG (reference sequence). This CDR3 spans 16 amino acids. CDR3 in DNA: TGTGCCTGGAGTGGAATAGGGGAAACGGTGAACTACGAGCAGTACTTC. Its protein is CAWSGIGETVNYEQYF.

This clone was seen just once. V is TRBV4-1 and J is TRBJ2-5; weak D call: TRBD2 (5 bases). V shed 3 bases and J shed 5 bases, with 19 bases lying between them. Germline CDR1 and CDR2: MGHRA and YSYEKL. There are 16 residues in the CDR3. The CDR3 is CASSQEKAAQYETQYF. The CDR3 DNA reads TGCGCCAGCAGCCAGGAGAAAGCGGCTCAGTACGAGACCCAGTACTTC.

V gene TRBV7-2 combines with J gene TRBJ2-7; tentatively, D is TRBD2 (5 bases). CDR1 is SGHTA, CDR2 FQGNSA, per germline. This CDR3 has 15 amino acids. Deletions cut 5 bases from V and 0 bases from J, with 14 bases between. The chain's CDR3 is CASSPPGLPSYEQYF. As DNA, the CDR3 is TGTGCCAGCAGCCCGCCGGGATTACCCTCCTACGAGCAGTACTTC.

V and J are TRBV5-4 and TRBJ1-2, with TRBD1 matching over 7 bases. Germline V lookup: CDR1 SGHNT, CDR2 YYREEE (reference sequence). The CDR3 length is 15 residues. V dropped 4 bases and J dropped 3; count of bases not matched to a gene: 9. The CDR3 DNA sequence: TGTGCCAGCAGCCCTGGTTGGGACAGTTACTATGGCTACACCTTC. Protein: CASSPGWDSYYGYTF.

The chain links TRBV19 to TRBJ1-2; D may be TRBD1 (5 bases). Germline V CDR1 and CDR2: LNHDA, SQIVND (reference sequence). Trimming stripped 4 bases from V and 3 bases from J, with 12 bases between. CDR3 length: 14 residues. The DNA for the CDR3 is TGTGCCAGTAGTACCACAGGTGGGGACTATGGCTACACCTTC. This sequence encodes CASSTTGGDYGYTF.

The gene calls are TRBV19 and TRBJ1-2, with 8 bases lining up with TRBD1. Germline values: CDR1 LNHDA, CDR2 SQIVND (reference sequence). The CDR3 is 14 amino acids. Trimming removed 1 base from V and 7 bases from J; junction bases left unmatched: 5. In nucleotides, the CDR3 is TGTGCCAGTAGTATAGGACAGGGGTTGAGTGGCTACACCTTC. Translation gives CASSIGQGLSGYTF.

This chain joins TRBV6-5 and TRBJ1-6, with 9 bases matching TRBD1. The CDR3 extends over 15 amino acids. Germline assignment: CDR1 MNHEY and CDR2 SVGAGI. The J segment lost 4 bases and the V segment lost 7 bases, leaving 5 bases of the junction unmatched. In DNA form, the CDR3 reads TGTGCCAGCATTAAGGACAGGGGTTATAATTCACCCCTCCACTTT. This gives the protein CASIKDRGYNSPLHF.

The chain carries TRBV7-9 and TRBJ1-2; D is perhaps TRBD1 (6 bases). Germline CDR1 reads SEHNR; CDR2 reads FQNEAQ (reference sequence). This CDR3 comprises 13 residues. Trimming took 7 bases from V and 2 from J, leaving 11 bases between them. This chain's CDR3 is CASKNRENYGYTF. The DNA for the CDR3 is TGTGCCAGCAAAAACAGGGAGAACTATGGCTACACCTTC.

This chain joins TRBV5-1 and TRBJ2-7; 8 bases are shared with TRBD1. V gave up 4 bases and J gave up 0 bases; unmatched junction bases: 3. The CDR3 loop spans 14 amino acids. Germline V gives CDR1 SGHRS, CDR2 YFSETQ. CDR3 sequence: CASSGTGPSYEQYF. CDR3 in DNA: TGCGCCAGCAGCGGGACAGGACCCTCCTACGAGCAGTACTTC.

The rearrangement joins TRBV7-2 to TRBJ1-3, with D perhaps matching TRBD1 (6 bases). CDR3 size: 16 residues. V lost 5 bases and J lost 0, with 14 bases in between. Germline CDR1 SGHTA, CDR2 FQGNSA. CDR3 bases: TGTGCCAGCAGCGGGGGGGCAGACGGCTCTGGAAACACCATATATTTT. It codes for CASSGGADGSGNTIYF.

The chain is built from TRBV30 and TRBJ2-7; D might be TRBD2 (5 bases). Germline V gene data show CDR1 as GTSNPN and CDR2 as SVGIG (reference sequence). V gave up 4 bases and J gave up 4 bases, with 17 bases separating them. The CDR3 spans 14 residues. CDR3 sequence (DNA): TGTGCCTGGACGGAGGACTCCAAAGCGTACGAGCAGTACTTC. The encoded protein is CAWTEDSKAYEQYF.

The chain is built from TRBV5-1 and TRBJ2-2, with 14 bases aligning to TRBD2. V shed 0 bases and J 5 bases; nucleotides not matched to a gene: 6. The germline V gene has CDR1 SGHRS and CDR2 YFSETQ. The CDR3 is 18 residues long. The CDR3 sequence: CASSLAFGLAGGTGELFF. The CDR3 nucleotides read TGCGCCAGCAGCTTGGCCTTCGGACTAGCGGGGGGAACCGGGGAGCTGTTTTTT.

The sample holds one count of this clone. CDR3 sequence (DNA): TGTGCCAGCAGCGTAGGTGTAGGGGAAGGGTATGGCTACACCTTC. Amino acids: CASSVGVGEGYGYTF. The J gene is TRBJ1-2, the V gene TRBV9; a weak D match, TRBD1 (5 bases). This CDR3 has 15 amino acids. Germline CDR1 and CDR2: SGDLS and YYNGEE. V lost 0 bases and J lost 5, with 14 bases in between.

The chain links TRBV2 to TRBJ1-2, with D hard to call. Germline CDR1 reads SNHLY; CDR2 reads FYNNEI. This CDR3 comprises 14 residues. Trimming pared 6 bases from V and 8 bases from J, leaving 19 bases between. The CDR3 protein is CASSLSLEARGYTF. Here the CDR3 DNA reads TGTGCCAGCAGCCTATCCCTGGAGGCTCGGGGCTACACCTTC.

The chain combines TRBV11-2 with TRBJ1-5; 9 positions agree with TRBD1. The V gene's germline CDR1 is SGHAT and CDR2 FQNNGV. The V and J ends lost 2 bases and 4 bases, in that order; junction bases with no gene match: 3. The CDR3 extends over 15 amino acids. CDR3 DNA: TGTGCCAGCAGCTTACATGGGACAGGGAATCAGCCCCAGCATTTT. This translates into CASSLHGTGNQPQHF.

The rearrangement joins TRBV9 to TRBJ1-2; a weak D match, TRBD1 (6 bases). The CDR3 is 14 residues long. The germline gives CDR1 SGDLS, CDR2 YYNGEE. The ends were cut back, 0 bases at V and 8 bases at J, with 14 bases in the middle. The CDR3 DNA follows: TGTGCCAGCAGCGTAGCGGGTCAGGGGCAGGGCTACACCTTC. Amino acid sequence: CASSVAGQGQGYTF.